Each of the 11 T cell receptor beta chains below was sequenced from the same sample in a study of blood T cell repertoires in COVID-19. Libraries were prepared by immunoSEQ multiplex PCR; TCRdb keeps only in-frame clonotypes and omits some of them. The sample holds 95,000 to 150,000 clones; 84% are singletons and the top ten take about 4%. What was sequenced was PBMCs or T cells enriched from blood (not recorded which). The origin of the receptors is a woman in her twenties or thirties who had recovered from COVID-19.

The gene calls are TRBV6-5 and TRBJ1-2; 8 bases agree with TRBD1. The V gene's germline CDR1 is MNHEY and CDR2 SVGAGI. The V gene end was trimmed by 6 bases and the J gene end by 7 bases; junction bases not matched to a gene: 10. The CDR3 has 14 residues. Written as DNA, the CDR3 is TGTGCCAGCAGCGCAGGGGGCAGGGTTCTTGGCTACACCTTC. This codes for CASSAGGRVLGYTF.

The V gene is TRBV7-2, the J gene TRBJ2-4, with 7 positions matching TRBD2. The V segment lost 5 bases and the J segment 2 bases; nucleotides outside the gene matches: 6. The CDR3 contains 15 residues. Germline V CDR1 and CDR2: SGHTA, FQGNSA. The CDR3 DNA reads as TGTGCCAGCAGCCCGGGCGGGGGAACCAAAAACATTCAGTACTTC. Protein sequence: CASSPGGGTKNIQYF.

In its sample, this clone was seen once. The chain combines TRBV5-1 with TRBJ2-5, with 8 bases aligning to TRBD1. With V trimmed by 1 base and J by 5 bases, 7 bases remained unmatched. The CDR3 runs to 15 residues. Looked up from germline, CDR1 is SGHRS and CDR2 is YFSETQ. The CDR3 is CASSLSAGGRETQYF. The CDR3 DNA reads TGCGCCAGCAGCTTGTCGGCAGGGGGCCGGGAGACCCAGTACTTC. Full variable domain (missing parts from reference TRBV5-1 and TRBJ2-5): KAGVTQTPRYLIKTRGQQVTLSCSPISGHRSVSWYQQTPGQGLQFLFEYFSETQRNKGNFPGRFSGRQFSNSRSEMNVSTLELGDSALYLCASSLSAGGRETQYFGPGTRLLVL.

This clone was seen only once. The V gene is TRBV28, the J gene TRBJ1-6, with D perhaps TRBD1 (5 bases). CDR3 size: 17 residues. The ends were cut back, 3 bases at V and 3 bases at J, with 15 bases in the middle. From germline, CDR1 is MDHEN and CDR2 SYDVKM. In nucleotides, the CDR3 is TGTGCCAGCAGTTTGGGGCGGGGGAACGGCTATAATTCACCCCTCCACTTT. It specifies CASSLGRGNGYNSPLHF.

A single count supports this clone. The V call is TRBV28, the J call TRBJ2-7, with 9 bases matching TRBD1. Per the germline V gene, CDR1 is MDHEN and CDR2 is SYDVKM. With 5 bases clipped from V and 4 bases from J, the junction kept 6 bases outside the gene matches. This CDR3 region has 14 residues. CDR3 coding DNA: TGTGCCAGCAGTCCTTCTGGACAGGGGTACGAGCAGTACTTC. Protein: CASSPSGQGYEQYF.

The chain couples TRBV10-3 to TRBJ1-2; no clear D. CDR1 and CDR2 (germline): ENHRY, SYGVKD. The CDR3 runs to 13 residues. Trimming stripped 6 bases from V and 10 bases from J, with 18 bases between. This CDR3 reads CAISDGWTDSYTF. The CDR3 DNA is TGTGCCATCAGCGATGGCTGGACGGACTCCTACACCTTC.

V is TRBV2 and J is TRBJ1-2; possible D gene TRBD1, 6 bases. The V and J ends lost 6 bases and 12 bases respectively, with 14 bases between them. Looked up from germline, CDR1 is SNHLY and CDR2 is FYNNEI. The CDR3 loop spans 11 amino acids. CDR3 amino acids: CASRSYREDTF. The CDR3 DNA follows: TGTGCCAGCAGATCATACAGGGAAGACACCTTC.

V is TRBV13 and J is TRBJ1-1; 8 nucleotides line up with TRBD1. V lost 3 bases to trimming and J lost 10 bases; unmatched junction nucleotides: 7. The CDR3 consists of 13 residues. CDR1 PRHDT and CDR2 FYEKMQ come from the germline V gene (reference sequence). As DNA, the CDR3 is TGTGCCAGCAGCTTTCGACAGGGGATAGTAGCTTTCTTT. Translation gives CASSFRQGIVAFF.

J is TRBJ2-2 and V is TRBV9; 10 bases align to TRBD1. CDR1 SGDLS and CDR2 YYNGEE come from the germline V gene. Trimming took 2 bases from V and 8 from J; bases not matched to a gene: 9. The CDR3 has 16 amino acids. CDR3 nucleotides: TGTGCCAGCAGCGTCAATCCCGGGACAGGGGTAGGGGAGCTGTTTTTT. Translated, it gives CASSVNPGTGVGELFF.

This clone appeared a few times. The chain employs TRBV15 and TRBJ2-2; D ambiguous. This CDR3 is 18 amino acids long. Trimming cost V 5 bases and J 0 bases, with 19 bases left between them. Germline CDR1 reads LNHNV; CDR2 reads YYDKDF (reference sequence). CDR3 DNA: TGTGCCACCAGCCACGACCTACAGTTCCCTCCGAACACCGGGGAGCTGTTTTTT. It is translated as CATSHDLQFPPNTGELFF.

The rearrangement uses TRBV6-6 and TRBJ1-6; D is unresolved. V lost 5 bases to trimming and J lost 7 bases, with 6 bases between them. CDR3 size: 12 residues. The germline V gene encodes CDR1 MNHNY and CDR2 SVGAGI (reference sequence). CDR3 DNA sequence: TGTGCCAGCAGTCTTTCGAATTCACCCCTCCACTTT. This translates into CASSLSNSPLHF.